One sample yielded the 32 T cell receptor beta chains listed below, sequenced in a study of T cell responses to AZD1222 COVID-19 vaccine (dated by TCRdb to the early 2020s). The library relied on the immunoSEQ multiplex PCR assay. TCRdb provides this immuneACCESS table in a form limited to in-frame rearrangements. Some clones are lacking; in checked studies, under half of them reflect an unresolved V gene, and why the rest are absent is not known. In this sample the table shows 120,000 to 150,000 clones, roughly 86% of which occur a single time. Jointly, the top ten make up about 4.8% of the sample. Explained via the paper, the time point label denotes: about 28 days (+/-7) after the second vaccine dose. The source material was peripheral blood, sampled 28 days after the second AZD1222 dose. All receptors derive from an adult who received the AZD1222 COVID-19 vaccine.

The chain links TRBV4-1 to TRBJ2-5; D is uncertain. There are 16 residues in the CDR3. V was shortened by 0 bases and J by 0 bases, with 11 bases between the two germline ends. CDR1 is MGHRA and CDR2 is YSYEKL in the germline V gene. The CDR3 sequence: CASSQDPRFHQETQYF. CDR3 in DNA: TGCGCCAGCAGCCAAGATCCTCGGTTCCACCAAGAGACCCAGTACTTC.

The V gene is TRBV3-1 (or the pseudogene TRBV3-2), the J gene TRBJ1-2; unclear D gene. V gave up 1 base and J gave up 1 base, with 10 bases separating them. The CDR3 extends over 15 amino acids. The germline V gene has CDR1 LGHDT and CDR2 YNNKEL (reference sequence). CDR3 in DNA: TGTGCCAGCAGCCAAGCACTGCGGGATAACTATGGCTACACCTTC. It yields the protein CASSQALRDNYGYTF.

This clone has just a few counts. J is TRBJ2-6 and V is TRBV30; D ambiguous. This CDR3 is 14 amino acids long. V lost 5 bases and J lost 0, with 8 bases in between. Germline lookup yields CDR1 GTSNPN and CDR2 SVGIG (reference sequence). The CDR3 region has the DNA TGTGCCTGGTACCGACCCTCTGGGGCCAACGTCCTGACTTTC. Translation gives CAWYRPSGANVLTF.

This chain connects TRBV5-1 to TRBJ1-6; 10 nucleotides agree with TRBD1. Per germline, CDR1 SGHRS and CDR2 YFSETQ. The CDR3 loop spans 18 amino acids. V was pared by 0 bases and J by 0 bases, with 3 bases of the junction left unmatched. This CDR3 reads CASSLEGQGTSYNSPLHF. DNA of the CDR3: TGCGCCAGCAGCTTGGAGGGACAGGGGACCTCCTATAATTCACCCCTCCACTTT.

This chain connects TRBV18 to TRBJ1-5, with D perhaps TRBD1 (5 bases). Trimming pared 3 bases from V and 1 base from J, leaving 10 bases between. The length of the CDR3 is 15 residues. CDR1 and CDR2 from the germline V gene are KGHSH and LQKENI. Written as DNA, the CDR3 is TGTGCCAGCTCACCCAGGGTCCTGAGCAATCAGCCCCAGCATTTT. Protein sequence: CASSPRVLSNQPQHF.

The CDR3 reads CASSPSSGGFYNSPLHF. The CDR3 region has the DNA TGTGCCAGTAGTCCCTCCTCCGGGGGCTTCTATAATTCACCCCTCCACTTT. J is TRBJ1-6 and V is TRBV19, with D perhaps TRBD1 (6 bases). The CDR3 is 17 residues long. Per germline, CDR1 LNHDA and CDR2 SQIVND (reference sequence). Trimming left V 5 bases short and J 3 bases short, with 17 bases between. Full variable domain (outside the CDR3, taken from reference TRBV19 and TRBJ1-6): DGGITQSPKYLFRKEGQNVTLSCEQNLNHDAMYWYRQDPGQGLRLIYYSQIVNDFQKGDIAEGYSVSREKKESFPLTVTSAQKNPTAFYLCASSPSSGGFYNSPLHFGNGTRLTVT.

The rearrangement links TRBV19 to TRBJ1-3; D may be TRBD1 (6 bases). Germline V gene data show CDR1 as LNHDA and CDR2 as SQIVND (reference sequence). With 7 bases removed from V and 2 bases from J, the gap between germline ends came to 12 bases. The CDR3 has 14 residues. CDR3 coding DNA: TGTGCCAGTATGAGGACAGTGACTGGAAACACCATATATTTT. Translating gives CASMRTVTGNTIYF.

The CDR3 spells CASSSAGQENQPQHF. The DNA for the CDR3 is TGTGCCAGCAGTTCCGCGGGACAGGAGAATCAGCCCCAGCATTTT. This chain connects TRBV28 to TRBJ1-5; 8 nucleotides line up with TRBD1. Unmatched junction bases numbered 6, after V lost 4 bases and J lost 4 bases. This CDR3 has 15 amino acids. Germline V gene data show CDR1 as MDHEN and CDR2 as SYDVKM.

The chain combines TRBV6-1 with TRBJ1-5; D is uncertain. CDR1 and CDR2 (germline): MNHNS, SASEGT. This CDR3 is built from 16 residues. V gave up 3 bases and J gave up 4 bases, with 16 bases separating them. The DNA for the CDR3 is TGTGCCAGCAGTGAGTCACCCAGGACGGGGAATCAGCCCCAGCATTTT. It codes for CASSESPRTGNQPQHF.

This chain uses TRBV21-1 with TRBJ1-1. TRBV21-1 is labeled a pseudogene. CDR3 length: 19 amino acids. CDR3 sequence reads: CASSKAGSSVRAMNTEAFF. DNA of the CDR3: TGTGCCAGCAGCAAAGCGGGATCCTCTGTTCGTGCAATGAACACTGAAGCTTTCTTT.

In this sample, this clone turned up a few times. The CDR3 region has the DNA TGTGCCATCAGTGTGGGGGGGGAAGAGGGCGAGCAGTACTTC. Protein product: CAISVGGEEGEQYF. The chain uses TRBV10-3 and TRBJ2-7, with 7 bases that match TRBD2. After removal of 4 bases from V and 6 bases from J, the junction contained 9 bases not matched to a gene. The CDR3 contains 14 residues. Germline assignment: CDR1 ENHRY and CDR2 SYGVKD.

This clone was seen a single time. The chain links TRBV3-1 (or the pseudogene TRBV3-2) to TRBJ2-3, with D uncertain. Germline V gene sequence: CDR1 LGHDT, CDR2 YNNKEL (reference sequence). Trimming cost V 4 bases and J 2 bases, with 4 bases left between them. CDR3 length: 12 residues. The CDR3 sequence: CASSLLTDTQYF. The CDR3 region has the DNA TGTGCCAGCAGCCTCCTCACAGATACGCAGTATTTT.

V is TRBV3-1 (or the pseudogene TRBV3-2) and J is TRBJ1-5, with 9 bases that match TRBD1. V lost 2 bases and J lost 4; bases outside the gene matches: 6. The CDR3 length is 16 residues. Germline-derived CDR1 and CDR2 are LGHDT and YNNKEL (reference sequence). The CDR3 sequence: CASSQTGTGMNQPQHF. In nucleotides, the CDR3 is TGTGCCAGCAGCCAAACTGGGACAGGGATGAATCAGCCCCAGCATTTT.

The chain recombines TRBV5-6 with TRBJ1-3; a weak D match, TRBD1 (5 bases). The CDR3 contains 15 residues. The germline V gene has CDR1 SGHDT and CDR2 YYEEEE. Trimming shortened V by 3 bases and J by 2 bases, and 12 bases separated the two germline ends. CDR3 coding DNA: TGTGCCAGCAGCTGGGGCCGGGTTGCTGGAAACACCATATATTTT. It translates to CASSWGRVAGNTIYF.

Concerning this clone itself: Other DNA sequences within the sample encode an identical CDR3. The V gene is TRBV9, the J gene TRBJ1-5; D ambiguous. V lost 4 bases and J 0 bases, leaving 11 bases between the germline ends. CDR1 and CDR2 (germline): SGDLS, YYNGEE. CDR3 length: 15 amino acids. This chain's CDR3 is CASSPTGNSNQPQHF. The DNA for the CDR3 is TGTGCCAGCAGCCCGACCGGGAATAGCAATCAGCCCCAGCATTTT. Supplemented by reference TRBV9 and TRBJ1-5, the full variable domain reads DSGVTQTPKHLITATGQRVTLRCSPRSGDLSVYWYQQSLDQGLQFLIQYYNGEERAKGNILERFSAQQFPDLHSELNLSSLELGDSALYFCASSPTGNSNQPQHFGDGTRLSIL.

About this clone: The same CDR3 arises from other DNA sequences in this sample as well. The chain carries TRBV6-5 and TRBJ1-1; D remains ambiguous. Per germline, CDR1 MNHEY and CDR2 SVGAGI. Trimming cost V 0 bases and J 5 bases, with 7 bases left between them. This CDR3 contains 13 residues. DNA for the CDR3: TGTGCCAGCAGTTACTCGCGCGGTACTGAAGCTTTCTTT. This codes for CASSYSRGTEAFF.

This chain connects TRBV19 to TRBJ2-1, with 8 bases aligning to TRBD2. CDR1 and CDR2 from the germline V gene are LNHDA and SQIVND (reference sequence). The CDR3 totals 17 residues. The junction had 11 bases not matched to a gene; V was cut back by 5 bases and J by 2 bases. The chain's CDR3 is CASSSAEAGVPYNEQFF. The CDR3 DNA reads as TGTGCCAGTAGTTCTGCGGAAGCGGGAGTCCCCTACAATGAGCAGTTCTTC.

This clone was seen just once. The rearrangement uses TRBV14 and TRBJ2-7; TRBD1 agrees at 7 bases. Germline assignment: CDR1 SGHDN and CDR2 FVKESK. J lost 2 bases, V lost 1 base, and 2 bases had no gene match. The CDR3 has 14 amino acids. The CDR3 here is CASSQVDRAYEQYF. As DNA, the CDR3 is TGTGCCAGCAGCCAAGTAGACAGGGCCTACGAGCAGTACTTC.

This clone was observed a single time. This chain joins TRBV30 and TRBJ1-1, with no clear D. The germline V gene encodes CDR1 GTSNPN and CDR2 SVGIG (reference sequence). V was cut by 4 bases and J by 0 bases, with 9 bases left in between. The CDR3 contains 13 residues. CDR3 in amino acids: CAWKVQLNTEAFF. The CDR3 DNA reads TGTGCCTGGAAGGTGCAACTGAACACTGAAGCTTTCTTT.

V and J are TRBV7-2 and TRBJ2-1; no definite D call. The V gene lost 1 base and the J gene lost 0 bases, with 7 bases spanning the gap. The CDR3 extends over 15 amino acids. CDR1 is SGHTA, CDR2 FQGNSA, per germline. The CDR3 region has the DNA TGTGCCAGCAGCTTAGGAGTCAGCTCCTACAATGAGCAGTTCTTC. The encoded protein is CASSLGVSSYNEQFF.

This chain connects TRBV19 to TRBJ2-7; the D call may be TRBD1 or TRBD2 (5 bases each). CDR3 length: 19 residues. Trimming pared 6 bases from V and 3 bases from J, leaving 30 bases between. Germline assignment: CDR1 LNHDA and CDR2 SQIVND (reference sequence). CDR3 sequence reads: CASSTEMGPTQRGYYEQYF. The CDR3 DNA reads as TGTGCCAGTAGCACCGAGATGGGACCGACTCAACGAGGCTACTACGAGCAGTACTTC.

The V and J genes are TRBV6-5 and TRBJ2-7; no clear D gene. Germline-derived CDR1 and CDR2 are MNHEY and SVGAGI. The V gene lost 7 bases and the J gene lost 3 bases, with 7 bases spanning the gap. The CDR3 has 11 residues. The CDR3 protein is CASTYFYEQYF. DNA for the CDR3: TGTGCCAGCACCTACTTCTACGAGCAGTACTTC.

The J gene is TRBJ2-2, the V gene TRBV7-2; D might be TRBD2 (6 bases). The CDR3 extends over 15 amino acids. The V gene's germline CDR1 is SGHTA and CDR2 FQGNSA. CDR3 residues: CASRGGDSNTGELFF. For the CDR3, the DNA is TGTGCATCCCGCGGCGGGGACTCCAACACCGGGGAGCTGTTTTTT. The whole variable domain, remainder taken from reference TRBV7-2 and TRBJ2-2, is GAGVSQSPSNKVTEKGKDVELRCDPISGHTALYWYRQSLGQGLEFLIYFQGNSAPDKSGLPSDRFSAERTGGSVSTLTIQRTQQEDSAVYLCASRGGDSNTGELFFGEGSRLTVL.

The genes are TRBV10-3 and TRBJ1-2, with 9 positions matching TRBD1. Trimming at V came to 6 bases and at J to 7 bases, leaving 9 bases not matched to a gene. The CDR3 has 14 amino acids. Germline V CDR1 and CDR2: ENHRY, SYGVKD. CDR3 nucleotide sequence: TGTGCCATCAGGGGGGACAGGGAGTACAGTGGCTACACCTTC. Its protein is CAIRGDREYSGYTF.

The V gene is TRBV7-9, the J gene TRBJ2-7, with 9 bases fitting TRBD1. CDR1 and CDR2 (germline): SEHNR, FQNEAQ (reference sequence). The length of the CDR3 is 19 residues. Losses at the gene ends were 3 bases for V and 4 bases for J; bases not matched to a gene: 19. The CDR3 sequence: CASSFPFGAGTGNTYEQYF. The CDR3 nucleotides are TGTGCCAGCAGCTTCCCCTTCGGGGCGGGGACAGGGAATACGTACGAGCAGTACTTC.

The chain carries TRBV10-3 and TRBJ1-2; TRBD1 aligns across 7 bases. The CDR3 loop spans 15 amino acids. Germline loops: CDR1 ENHRY, CDR2 SYGVKD. The junction had 6 bases not matched to a gene; V was cut back by 5 bases and J by 0 bases. The CDR3 nucleotides are TGTGCCATCAGTCTTGCCGGGACAGCTAACTATGGCTACACCTTC. The encoded protein is CAISLAGTANYGYTF.

This clone occurred a few times. V and J are TRBV28 and TRBJ2-5; the match to TRBD1 covers 7 bases. Germline-derived CDR1 and CDR2 are MDHEN and SYDVKM. This CDR3 contains 20 residues. The ends lost 3 bases at V and 0 bases at J; junction bases unmatched: 19. This chain's CDR3 is CASSFTLETLRDRHQETQYF. In nucleotides, the CDR3 is TGTGCCAGCAGTTTCACACTTGAAACCCTCCGGGACAGACACCAAGAGACCCAGTACTTC.

J is TRBJ1-3 and V is TRBV11-2; D is unresolved. CDR1 and CDR2 from the germline V gene are SGHAT and FQNNGV. Between the trimmed V and J ends, which lost 0 bases and 0 bases, there was a span of 9 bases. The CDR3 covers 16 residues. The CDR3 DNA sequence: TGTGCCAGCAGCTTAGATCTGCCCTTCTCTGGAAACACCATATATTTT. The encoded protein is CASSLDLPFSGNTIYF.

This chain joins TRBV7-8 and TRBJ2-5; 10 nucleotides align to TRBD2. V shed 1 base and J 5 bases; nucleotides not matched to a gene: 7. The CDR3 has 16 residues. Germline V lookup: CDR1 SGHVS, CDR2 FQNEAQ. CDR3: CASSLVPSGSSETQYF. In DNA, the CDR3 is TGTGCCAGCAGCTTAGTCCCTAGCGGGAGTTCGGAGACCCAGTACTTC.

The rearrangement joins TRBV6-6 to TRBJ1-2, with 8 bases that match TRBD1. Germline loops: CDR1 MNHNY, CDR2 SVGAGI (reference sequence). The trim removed 2 bases at V and 8 bases at J, leaving 10 bases unmatched. The CDR3 runs to 15 residues. CDR3 DNA sequence: TGTGCCAGCAGTTACGAGCGGCAGGGGGCTAGAGGCTACACCTTC. Translation gives CASSYERQGARGYTF.

The chain links TRBV5-1 to TRBJ1-5; D remains unclear. The V end was cut by 9 bases, the J end by 7 bases, with 14 bases between. Germline loops: CDR1 SGHRS, CDR2 YFSETQ. The CDR3 spans 12 residues. The CDR3 DNA follows: TGCGCCAACCAAGACTGGGAGCAGCCCCAGCATTTT. Translated, it gives CANQDWEQPQHF.

This clone was picked up a small number of times. The CDR3 spells CAISESGDEQYF. In DNA form, the CDR3 reads TGTGCCATCAGTGAGTCTGGGGACGAGCAGTACTTC. The chain recombines TRBV10-3 with TRBJ2-7, with unresolved D. The length of the CDR3 is 12 residues. The V gene's germline CDR1 is ENHRY and CDR2 SYGVKD. Between the trimmed V and J ends, which lost 0 bases and 5 bases, there was a span of 5 bases.